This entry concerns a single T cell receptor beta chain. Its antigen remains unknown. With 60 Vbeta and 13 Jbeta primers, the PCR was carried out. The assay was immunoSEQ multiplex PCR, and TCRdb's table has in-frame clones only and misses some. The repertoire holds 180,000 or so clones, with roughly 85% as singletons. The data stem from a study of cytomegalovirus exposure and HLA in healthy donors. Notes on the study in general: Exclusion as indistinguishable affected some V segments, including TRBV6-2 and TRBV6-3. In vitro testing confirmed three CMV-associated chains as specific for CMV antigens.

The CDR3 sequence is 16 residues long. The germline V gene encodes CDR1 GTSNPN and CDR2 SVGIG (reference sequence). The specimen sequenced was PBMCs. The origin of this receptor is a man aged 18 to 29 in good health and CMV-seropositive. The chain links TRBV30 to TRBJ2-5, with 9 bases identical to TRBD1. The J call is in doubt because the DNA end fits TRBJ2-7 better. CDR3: CAWSCPGRDRVCEQYF. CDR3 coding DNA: TGTGCCTGGAGTTGCCCGGGACGGGACAGGGTGTGCGAGCAGTACTTC.